Listed here are 20 T cell receptor beta chains from one sample, sequenced in a study of T-cell reconstitution after alpha-beta-depleted transplantation in children. During its preparation, the TCRbeta library received unique molecular identifiers. MiXCR, applied by TCRdb to the PCR reads, yields one record per CDR3 protein. The sample lists 280,000 or so distinct CDR3 sequences; approximately 10% were seen once. Material: peripheral blood, obtained 180 days after TCRalphabeta/CD19-depleted stem cell transplant. The receptors originated from a male patient aged 2 to 9 who had a stem cell transplant for chronic granulomatous disease, so the T cells may come from the graft donor.

This clonotype was counted many times. DNA for the CDR3: TGTGCCAGCAGCGTGGGGGGGGAGAGGTCACCCCTCCACTTT. It translates to CASSVGGERSPLHF. The J gene is TRBJ1-6, the V gene TRBV9; D possibly corresponds to TRBD1 (5 bases). Trimming took 2 bases from V and 10 from J, leaving 13 bases between them. The length of the CDR3 is 14 residues. Germline values: CDR1 SGDLS, CDR2 YYNGEE.

In its sample, this clonotype was seen many times. This chain connects TRBV18 to TRBJ2-1, with 10 positions matching TRBD2. CDR3 length: 15 residues. The junction had 7 bases not matched to a gene; V was cut back by 2 bases and J by 9 bases. Germline assignment: CDR1 KGHSH and CDR2 LQKENI. Here the CDR3 reads CASSPSSGRAFEQFF. As DNA, the CDR3 is TGTGCCAGCTCACCATCCAGCGGGAGGGCCTTTGAGCAGTTCTTC.

This clonotype has only a few counts. The chain couples TRBV7-2 to TRBJ2-5, with a tentative D call TRBD2 (6 bases). This CDR3 contains 13 residues. Germline CDR1 is SGHTA and CDR2 is FQGNSA. The V gene lost 7 bases and the J gene lost 5 bases, with 14 bases spanning the gap. The DNA of the CDR3 is TGTGCCAGCACCACAACTAGCTTGGAGACCCAGTACTTC. Protein sequence: CASTTTSLETQYF.

This clonotype was found many times. The genes are TRBV9 and TRBJ1-1, with TRBD1 matching over 10 bases. The ends lost 6 bases at V and 1 base at J; junction bases unmatched: 3. CDR1 SGDLS and CDR2 YYNGEE come from the germline V gene. The CDR3 is 14 amino acids. The CDR3 loop is CASNRQGANTEAFF. The CDR3 bases are TGTGCCAGCAATAGACAGGGGGCGAACACTGAAGCTTTCTTT.

This clonotype was observed many times. This chain joins TRBV5-1 and TRBJ2-7, with 10 bases identical to TRBD2. Germline V lookup: CDR1 SGHRS, CDR2 YFSETQ. V trimming: 4 bases; J trimming: 3 bases; junction bases outside the gene matches: 7. The CDR3 loop spans 15 amino acids. The CDR3 DNA reads as TGCGCCAGCAGCCAACGACTAGCGGGCCGCTACGAGCAGTACTTC. It is translated as CASSQRLAGRYEQYF.

A word on this clonotype: One junction end disagrees with the germline gene, perhaps due to a read error. The chain is built from TRBV7-9 and TRBJ2-5, with D possibly being TRBD2 (5 bases). This CDR3 contains 14 residues. Germline assignment: CDR1 SEHNR and CDR2 FQNEAQ (reference sequence). The CDR3 protein is CASSASGFQESQYF. The DNA for the CDR3 is TGTGCCAGCAGCGCATCGGGATTCCAAGAGAGCCAGTACTTC.

There are many counts of this clonotype. The chain recombines TRBV6-2 or TRBV6-3 with TRBJ2-1; TRBD2 matches 11 bases. Germline V lookup: CDR1 MNHEY, CDR2 SVGEGT. The J segment lost 4 bases and the V segment lost 4 bases, leaving 6 bases of the junction unmatched. The CDR3 covers 16 residues. The DNA for the CDR3 is TGTGCCAGCAGTTCACTAGCGGGGGCAGGTTACAATGAGCAGTTCTTC. Its translation is CASSSLAGAGYNEQFF.

About this clonotype itself: Just one base apart from a much larger clone, this may be a read error. CDR3 bases: TGCGCCAGCAGCTCACAGGGGATAGATACGCAGTATTTT. As protein: CASSSQGIDTQYF. V gene TRBV5-1 combines with J gene TRBJ2-3, with TRBD1 matching 7 bases. V trimming: 3 bases; J trimming: 5 bases; junction bases outside the gene matches: 3. In germline, CDR1 is SGHRS, CDR2 YFSETQ. This CDR3 spans 13 amino acids.

The chain carries TRBV20-1 and TRBJ2-3; D remains unclear. The CDR3 covers 14 residues. V gave up 1 base and J gave up 2 bases, with 10 bases separating them. CDR1 is DFQATT, CDR2 SNEGSKA, per germline (reference sequence). CDR3 coding DNA: TGCAGTGCTAGAGCGGGTAGGTTCACAGATACGCAGTATTTT. Protein product: CSARAGRFTDTQYF.

This clonotype showed up many times. The chain combines TRBV20-1 with TRBJ2-1; D gene uncertain. The V end lost 5 bases, the J end lost 2 bases, and 7 bases lay between the germline ends. CDR1 and CDR2 (germline): DFQATT, SNEGSKA (reference sequence). The CDR3 runs to 12 residues. CDR3: CSAGVAYNEQFF. The CDR3 coding sequence is TGCAGTGCTGGAGTGGCCTACAATGAGCAGTTCTTC.

This clonotype was seen many times. V and J are TRBV5-8 and TRBJ2-2; 12 bases fit TRBD1. The CDR3 loop spans 17 amino acids. Germline CDR1 reads SGHTS; CDR2 reads YDEGEE. With 0 bases clipped from V and 4 bases from J, the junction kept 4 bases outside the gene matches. CDR3 loop: CASSLAGQGASTGELFF. The CDR3 DNA is TGTGCCAGCAGCTTGGCGGGACAGGGGGCAAGCACCGGGGAGCTGTTTTTT.

In this sample, this clonotype turned up once. A read error may explain this, as a much larger clone is one base away. This chain joins TRBV7-8 and TRBJ1-1, with D possibly being TRBD1 (5 bases). Between the trimmed V and J ends, which lost 1 base and 0 bases, there was a span of 9 bases. Per germline, CDR1 SGHVS and CDR2 FQNEAQ. The CDR3 runs to 15 residues. The CDR3 region has the DNA TGTGCCAGCAGCTTAGTAGGGACGCTGAACACTGAAGCTTTCTTT. Translating gives CASSLVGTLNTEAFF.

This clonotype was seen a few times. The chain combines TRBV30 with TRBJ2-3; no firm D call. Deletions cut 4 bases from V and 0 bases from J, with 8 bases between. Germline V lookup: CDR1 GTSNPN, CDR2 SVGIG (reference sequence). The CDR3 consists of 13 residues. Written as DNA, the CDR3 is TGTGCCTGGACCCTGGGGAGCACAGATACGCAGTATTTT. Its translation is CAWTLGSTDTQYF.

Ten or more counts support this clonotype. This rearrangement joins TRBV9 to TRBJ2-1, with D hard to call. The V and J ends lost 3 bases and 8 bases respectively, with 9 bases between them. The CDR3 covers 12 residues. Germline V gene data show CDR1 as SGDLS and CDR2 as YYNGEE. CDR3 residues: CASSATPHEQFF. The CDR3 DNA reads as TGTGCCAGCAGCGCGACGCCCCATGAGCAGTTCTTC.

This chain connects TRBV10-2 to TRBJ2-2, with TRBD2 matching 9 bases. Trimming at V came to 4 bases and at J to 5 bases, leaving 8 bases not matched to a gene. Germline V gives CDR1 WSHSY, CDR2 SAAADI. CDR3 size: 16 residues. The CDR3 here is CASSVSGGLLTGELFF. The CDR3 DNA sequence: TGCGCCAGCAGTGTTAGCGGGGGACTCCTAACCGGGGAGCTGTTTTTT.

This clonotype has more than one count but fewer than ten. V usage is TRBV3-1 and J usage is TRBJ1-6; no clear D gene. Per germline, CDR1 LGHDT and CDR2 YNNKEL (reference sequence). The V end was cut by 0 bases, the J end by 14 bases, with 11 bases between. This CDR3 has 13 amino acids. DNA for the CDR3: TGTGCCAGCAGCCAAGATCTTTTCTTCTCCCTCCACTTT. Amino acid sequence: CASSQDLFFSLHF.

At least ten counts were recorded for this clonotype. The rearrangement uses TRBV7-9 and TRBJ2-3; 8 bases align to TRBD1. The germline gives CDR1 SEHNR, CDR2 FQNEAQ (reference sequence). The trim removed 4 bases at V and 5 bases at J, leaving 8 bases unmatched. The CDR3 is made up of 15 amino acids. This CDR3 is CASSYTGGRGDTQYF. As DNA, the CDR3 is TGTGCCAGCAGCTACACAGGGGGTCGGGGAGATACGCAGTATTTT.

At least ten counts were recorded for this clonotype. The chain employs TRBV7-3 and TRBJ2-3, with D possibly being TRBD1 (6 bases). V was shortened by 6 bases and J by 0 bases, with 13 bases between the two germline ends. CDR1 is SGHTA and CDR2 is FQGTGA in the germline V gene. The CDR3 sequence is 15 residues long. The CDR3 region has the DNA TGTGCCAGCAGTATGACAGGAATTAGCACAGATACGCAGTATTTT. This sequence encodes CASSMTGISTDTQYF.

This clonotype was counted many times. J is TRBJ2-7 and V is TRBV20-1; D might be TRBD1 (5 bases). The germline V gene encodes CDR1 DFQATT and CDR2 SNEGSKA (reference sequence). This CDR3 spans 14 amino acids. V gave up 6 bases and J gave up 2 bases, with 17 bases separating them. CDR3 nucleotides: TGCAGTGCCAGGAAAGGGGATTTTGCCTACGAGCAGTACTTC. Its protein is CSARKGDFAYEQYF.

This chain joins TRBV7-3 and TRBJ2-2, with no clear D. Germline values: CDR1 SGHTA, CDR2 FQGTGA. V lost 0 bases, J lost 4 bases, and 12 bases lay in between. The CDR3 is made up of 16 amino acids. For the CDR3, the DNA is TGTGCCAGCAGCTTAACCTCGGCCCGGCGCACCGGGGAGCTGTTTTTT. Translated: CASSLTSARRTGELFF.